This T cell receptor (beta chain) comes out of a study of blood T cells in healthy people across ages. Study findings and constraints: A strong correlation was seen between TCR beta diversity and naive T cell percentage. Using unsorted PBMCs precluded a conclusive naive versus antigen-experienced comparison.

A note on this clonotype: Its antigen is as yet unknown.

A sample-barcoded 5' primer and a J-beta primer mix were used in a second PCR of roughly 6 to 11 cycles. A single record per CDR3 protein comes from TCRdb applying MiXCR to the 5' RACE reads. The profile shows 700,000 to 850,000 distinct CDR3 sequences, approximately 55% of them singletons. The TCR originated in a man at least 80 years old in good health. The sample taken for sequencing was blood.

The DNA for the CDR3 is TGTGCCAGCAGCTTGGGCGGGAGGTCCTACAATGAGCAGTACTTC. It translates to CASSLGGRSYNEQYF. This chain joins TRBV7-2 and TRBJ2-7, with 8 bases lining up with TRBD2. The CDR3 runs 15 residues. The V gene's germline CDR1 is SGHTA and CDR2 FQGNSA. The J segment lost 7 bases and the V segment lost 3 bases, leaving 11 bases of the junction unmatched.